Each of the 26 T cell receptor beta chains below was sequenced from the same sample in a study of metastatic and nonmetastatic thyroid tumors. TCRdb re-processed the PCR reads through MiXCR. The sample has 30,000 to 35,000 clones; approximately 17% are singletons. Each patient went into thyroid surgery without having received any treatment. Input material: blood. The receptors come from a female donor with papillary thyroid cancer or a benign thyroid nodule (not recorded which). Some clones in this sample may be carry-over from other donors' samples.

This clone was seen ten or more times. Given a much more abundant clone one base away, this may be a read error. The genes are TRBV11-1 and TRBJ2-3; D unclear. Trimming took off 2 bases at V and 2 bases at J, with 11 bases between the two ends. The V gene's germline CDR1 is SGHAT and CDR2 FQDESV (reference sequence). The CDR3 totals 15 residues. The CDR3 here is CASSLSERSTDTQYF. CDR3 sequence (DNA): TGTGCCAGCAGCTTAAGCGAGAGGTCCACAGATACGCAGTATTTT.

This clone was recorded many times. This chain uses TRBV7-2 with TRBJ2-3; D gene unclear. The germline V and J ends were trimmed by 3 bases and 4 bases, with 5 bases remaining between them. Germline loops: CDR1 SGHTA, CDR2 FQGNSA. CDR3 length: 12 residues. The CDR3 spells CASSFGADTQYF. In nucleotides, the CDR3 is TGTGCCAGCAGCTTTGGAGCAGATACGCAGTATTTT.

This clone was detected many times. The V gene is TRBV29-1, the J gene TRBJ2-7; tentative D call: TRBD2 (6 bases). The CDR3 has 15 amino acids. The germline V gene encodes CDR1 SQVTM and CDR2 ANQGSEA. V shed 2 bases and J shed 7 bases, with 21 bases lying between them. CDR3 coding DNA: TGCAGCGTTGAAACAGGAGGGGACTTTATTTCGGAGCAGTACTTC. This encodes CSVETGGDFISEQYF.

This clone was detected ten times or more. V and J are TRBV5-6 and TRBJ2-2, with D possibly TRBD2 on 5 matching bases. Trimming took off 4 bases at V and 2 bases at J, with 18 bases between the two ends. CDR1 is SGHDT, CDR2 YYEEEE, per germline. This CDR3 is 17 amino acids long. CDR3 sequence (DNA): TGTGCCAGCAGCCCGGCCCCAGCGGCGGCTAACACCGGGGAGCTGTTTTTT. Amino acid sequence: CASSPAPAAANTGELFF.

The chain employs TRBV24-1 and TRBJ2-1; TRBD2 agrees at 7 bases. The CDR3 is 14 amino acids. Germline V gene data show CDR1 as KGHDR and CDR2 as SFDVKD. The J segment lost 5 bases and the V segment lost 11 bases, leaving 11 bases of the junction unmatched. This CDR3 reads CAIRGGSKDNEQFF. CDR3 nucleotide sequence: TGTGCCATCAGAGGCGGGAGTAAGGACAATGAGCAGTTCTTC.

This clone has only a few counts. V and J are TRBV4-1 and TRBJ2-7; D gene uncertain. Looked up from germline, CDR1 is MGHRA and CDR2 is YSYEKL. Trimming left V 1 base short and J 2 bases short, with 9 bases between. The CDR3 is 14 amino acids. The CDR3 loop reads CASSQGVAAYEQYF. The CDR3 nucleotides are TGCGCCAGCAGCCAAGGGGTAGCTGCCTACGAGCAGTACTTC.

This clone showed up just a few times. J is TRBJ1-2 and V is TRBV28; possible D gene TRBD1, 5 bases. CDR3 length: 15 amino acids. Trimming removed 1 base at V and 8 bases at J, with 17 bases between. Per the germline V gene, CDR1 is MDHEN and CDR2 is SYDVKM. The DNA for the CDR3 is TGTGCCAGCAGTTTATATGGGGGTCGTACGGGCGGCTACACCTTC. Translated, it gives CASSLYGGRTGGYTF.

This clone was observed many times. A read error is possible here, since a much larger clone lies one base away. Within the sample, other DNA sequences also encode this same CDR3. CDR3 DNA: TGTGCCAGCAGCTTCGAGAGGGGGAGGCCTGAGGCTTTCTTT. Amino acid sequence: CASSFERGRPEAFF. The chain carries TRBV7-8 and TRBJ1-1, with D possibly matching TRBD1 (6 bases). The CDR3 has 14 residues. Germline CDR1 SGHVS, CDR2 FQNEAQ. Filled out from reference TRBV7-8 and TRBJ1-1, the complete variable domain reads GAGVSQSPRYKVAKRGQDVALRCDPISGHVSLFWYQQALGQGPEFLTYFQNEAQLDKSGLPSDRFFAERPEGSVSTLKIQRTQQEDSAVYLCASSFERGRPEAFFGQGTRLTVV.

This clone was observed at least ten times. Being one base from a much bigger clone, this may be a read error. The J gene is TRBJ2-7, the V gene TRBV20-1; a weak D match, TRBD1 (6 bases). This CDR3 has 12 residues. V was trimmed by 1 base and J by 6 bases, leaving 10 bases between them. Germline V lookup: CDR1 DFQATT, CDR2 SNEGSKA (reference sequence). The CDR3 spells CSARVKGVEQYF. For the CDR3, the DNA is TGCAGTGCTAGAGTAAAGGGGGTCGAGCAGTACTTC.

In its sample, this clone ranks as medium-sized. The CDR3 here is CASITRVGVSRGPSYEQYF. The CDR3 nucleotides are TGTGCCAGCATCACCCGAGTGGGGGTGAGTCGGGGGCCTTCCTACGAGCAGTACTTC. The V gene is TRBV28, the J gene TRBJ2-7; the D call may be TRBD1 or TRBD2 (6 bases each). V lost 7 bases and J 1 base, leaving 29 bases between the germline ends. Germline V CDR1 and CDR2: MDHEN, SYDVKM. The CDR3 is made up of 19 amino acids.

A single count supports this clone. J is TRBJ2-7 and V is TRBV20-1; 9 bases are shared with TRBD2. V trimming: 3 bases; J trimming: 0 bases; junction bases outside the gene matches: 12. Germline CDR1 DFQATT, CDR2 SNEGSKA (reference sequence). This CDR3 contains 17 residues. The CDR3 region is CSASSGGAPPCSYEQYF. CDR3 coding DNA: TGCAGTGCTAGTAGCGGGGGTGCACCTCCGTGCTCCTACGAGCAGTACTTC.

This clone was seen more than once but under ten times. The rearrangement links TRBV2 to TRBJ2-2; 9 positions agree with TRBD1. The V segment lost 11 bases and the J segment 5 bases; nucleotides outside the gene matches: 18. CDR1 SNHLY and CDR2 FYNNEI come from the germline V gene. The CDR3 runs 17 residues. The DNA for the CDR3 is TGTGCCGGCAATTTGGTAGGGACAGGGAAGTTTACCGGGGAGCTGTTTTTT. Translating gives CAGNLVGTGKFTGELFF.

This clone showed up many times. The gene calls are TRBV30 and TRBJ1-1; 8 nucleotides agree with TRBD1. With V trimmed by 5 bases and J by 1 base, 3 bases remained unmatched. Per the germline V gene, CDR1 is GTSNPN and CDR2 is SVGIG (reference sequence). The CDR3 spans 13 residues. The CDR3 DNA reads TGTGCCTGGGGACAGGGTGCGAACACTGAAGCTTTCTTT. Translation gives CAWGQGANTEAFF.

In its sample, this clone was seen many times. This chain joins TRBV6-1 and TRBJ1-1; 7 bases agree with TRBD1. The germline CDR1 and CDR2 sequences are MNHNS and SASEGT. Trimming cost V 9 bases and J 1 base; bases outside gene matches: 8. The CDR3 consists of 14 residues. This CDR3 is CASSRTGENTEAFF. The DNA of the CDR3 is TGTGCCAGTTCAAGAACAGGGGAGAACACTGAAGCTTTCTTT.

This clone is termed medium-sized. The chain links TRBV28 to TRBJ2-3; D assignment may be TRBD1 or TRBD2 (5 bases each). CDR1 is MDHEN and CDR2 is SYDVKM in the germline V gene. The CDR3 consists of 13 residues. V was trimmed by 6 bases and J by 0 bases, leaving 7 bases between them. The CDR3 is CASRWDSTDTQYF. The CDR3 DNA reads as TGTGCCAGCAGATGGGACAGCACAGATACGCAGTATTTT. The full variable domain, completed using reference TRBV28 and TRBJ2-3, is DVKVTQSSRYLVKRTGEKVFLECVQDMDHENMFWYRQDPGLGLRLIYFSYDVKMKEKGDIPEGYSVSREKKERFSLILESASTNQTSMYLCASRWDSTDTQYFGPGTRLTVL.

This clone was observed at least ten times. In nucleotides, the CDR3 is TGTGCCAGCAGCTGGGCCGGACTAGCGGGAGAGACCCAGTACTTC. This encodes CASSWAGLAGETQYF. The J gene is TRBJ2-5, the V gene TRBV11-2; 11 nucleotides line up with TRBD2. After removal of 4 bases from V and 4 bases from J, the junction contained 5 bases not matched to a gene. The CDR3 totals 15 residues. The V gene's germline CDR1 is SGHAT and CDR2 FQNNGV. The variable domain in full, with the rest retrieved from reference TRBV11-2 and TRBJ2-5, is EAGVAQSPRYKIIEKRQSVAFWCNPISGHATLYWYQQILGQGPKLLIQFQNNGVVDDSQLPKDRFSAERLKGVDSTLKIQPAKLEDSAVYLCASSWAGLAGETQYFGPGTRLLVL.

By its share, this clone is medium-sized. V gene TRBV15 combines with J gene TRBJ2-7; unclear D gene. V lost 0 bases, J lost 3 bases, and 12 bases lay in between. The CDR3 has 15 residues. Per germline, CDR1 LNHNV and CDR2 YYDKDF (reference sequence). The CDR3, as DNA: TGTGCCACCAGCAGAGATGAGGCAGGCCACTACGAGCAGTACTTC. Protein sequence: CATSRDEAGHYEQYF.

This clone was recorded at least ten times. Different DNA sequences within this sample yield the same CDR3. The chain is built from TRBV7-2 and TRBJ2-5; D may be TRBD2 (6 bases). V was shortened by 3 bases and J by 5 bases, with 16 bases between the two germline ends. CDR3 length: 15 residues. The germline CDR1 and CDR2 sequences are SGHTA and FQGNSA. The CDR3 DNA reads as TGTGCCAGCAGCTTGAGGCTTCTAGCGAGGGAGACCCAGTACTTC. Its translation is CASSLRLLARETQYF.

The sample holds a few counts of this clone. The chain couples TRBV4-3 to TRBJ2-7; 11 nucleotides agree with TRBD1. CDR1 is LGHNA, CDR2 YSLEER, per germline. The length of the CDR3 is 16 residues. J was trimmed by 6 bases and V by 4 bases; bases with no gene match: 11. CDR3 residues: CASSRARGQGVIEQYF. In nucleotides, the CDR3 is TGCGCCAGCAGCCGCGCCCGGGGACAGGGGGTAATCGAGCAGTACTTC.

This clone was detected ten times or more. The V gene is TRBV20-1, the J gene TRBJ2-7; D is perhaps TRBD1 (5 bases). CDR1 DFQATT and CDR2 SNEGSKA come from the germline V gene (reference sequence). With 1 base removed from V and 5 bases from J, the gap between germline ends came to 18 bases. The CDR3 covers 15 residues. This CDR3 reads CSARAIRDSTNEQYF. In DNA, the CDR3 is TGCAGTGCTAGAGCTATCAGAGACAGCACCAACGAGCAGTACTTC.

The table lists this clone with many counts. The J gene is TRBJ1-3, the V gene TRBV5-1; TRBD1 agrees at 8 bases. Trimming at V came to 0 bases and at J to 4 bases, leaving 12 bases not matched to a gene. Germline CDR1 SGHRS, CDR2 YFSETQ. This CDR3 is 18 amino acids long. The CDR3 coding sequence is TGCGCCAGCAGCTTGGGGCCCCAAATCAGGGGGCTCGGAAACACCATATATTTT. Residues: CASSLGPQIRGLGNTIYF.

This clone was observed many times. This rearrangement joins TRBV9 to TRBJ2-2; TRBD2 matches 14 bases. Germline V gene sequence: CDR1 SGDLS, CDR2 YYNGEE. The CDR3 has 20 amino acids. J lost 5 bases, V lost 3 bases, and 15 bases had no gene match. CDR3: CASSDRDRGLAGVGTGELFF. CDR3 coding DNA: TGTGCCAGCAGCGACAGAGATCGGGGACTAGCGGGAGTCGGAACCGGGGAGCTGTTTTTT.

The rearrangement uses TRBV19 and TRBJ1-1; no definite D call. CDR1 is LNHDA, CDR2 SQIVND, per germline (reference sequence). The V and J ends lost 3 bases and 6 bases respectively, with 17 bases between them. This CDR3 comprises 15 residues. For the CDR3, the DNA is TGTGCCAGTAGTATCCCCCTGGGGAGGATCTCTGAAGCTTTCTTT. Translated, it gives CASSIPLGRISEAFF.

This clone has only a few counts. A much larger clone lies one base from this, so it may be a read error. No conserved phenylalanine or tryptophan is present at the end of the CDR3, so a read error is the likely explanation. The sample has other DNA sequences that encode this CDR3 too. The chain has TRBV6-2 or TRBV6-3 and TRBJ1-5; a possible D gene is TRBD1 (5 bases). The CDR3 sequence is 13 residues long. CDR1 is MNHEY, CDR2 SVGEGT, per germline. In nucleotides, the CDR3 is TGTGCCAGCAGGGAAGACAGTCATCAGCCACAGCATGTT. It yields the protein CASREDSHQPQHV.

This clone showed up many times. This chain links TRBV20-1 with TRBJ2-1; 11 nucleotides match TRBD2. Trimming cost V 5 bases and J 9 bases; bases outside gene matches: 9. CDR3 length: 14 amino acids. Looked up from germline, CDR1 is DFQATT and CDR2 is SNEGSKA (reference sequence). The CDR3 here is CSAETSGNRGEQFF. Here the CDR3 DNA reads TGCAGTGCTGAGACTAGCGGGAACAGGGGTGAGCAGTTCTTC.

The gene calls are TRBV6-1 and TRBJ2-5; D possibly corresponds to TRBD2 (5 bases). Germline lookup yields CDR1 MNHNS and CDR2 SASEGT. The CDR3 totals 13 residues. V lost 7 bases to trimming and J lost 8 bases, with 17 bases between them. The CDR3 nucleotides are TGTGCCAGCATTGAGGGCAAGAGTGTCACCCAGTACTTC. Translating gives CASIEGKSVTQYF.